Following are 3 T cell receptor beta chains from one sample sequenced in a study of blood T cell repertoires in COVID-19. Clones were sequenced by immunoSEQ multiplex PCR, and TCRdb holds only the in-frame ones, with some missing. The sample has approximately 140,000 clones; roughly 87% are singletons. The specimen sequenced was peripheral blood. These receptors originate from a woman aged 55 to 70 with active or convalescent COVID-19.

This chain uses TRBV7-2 with TRBJ1-2, with D uncertain. V lost 1 base, J lost 8 bases, and 14 bases lay in between. The CDR3 consists of 14 residues. The germline CDR1 and CDR2 sequences are SGHTA and FQGNSA. CDR3 region: CASSLVEGGGGYTF. The DNA for the CDR3 is TGTGCCAGCAGCTTAGTGGAGGGAGGCGGGGGCTACACCTTC. Complete variable domain (other parts from reference TRBV7-2 and TRBJ1-2): GAGVSQSPSNKVTEKGKDVELRCDPISGHTALYWYRQSLGQGLEFLIYFQGNSAPDKSGLPSDRFSAERTGGSVSTLTIQRTQQEDSAVYLCASSLVEGGGGYTFGSGTRLTVV.

V gene TRBV10-3 combines with J gene TRBJ1-1; a weak D match, TRBD1 (6 bases). CDR3 length: 15 amino acids. Trimming removed 2 bases from V and 1 base from J, with 11 bases in between. CDR1 is ENHRY and CDR2 is SYGVKD in the germline V gene. DNA of the CDR3: TGTGCCATCAGTGAGGCCGGGACACCGAACACTGAAGCTTTCTTT. This translates into CAISEAGTPNTEAFF.

The chain carries TRBV3-1 (or the pseudogene TRBV3-2) and TRBJ2-7; 10 bases agree with TRBD1. V lost 4 bases to trimming and J lost 4 bases; unmatched junction nucleotides: 7. CDR1 and CDR2 (germline): LGHDT, YNNKEL (reference sequence). The CDR3 covers 15 residues. DNA for the CDR3: TGTGCCAGCAGCCCATCCCTGGGACAGGGGTACGAGCAGTACTTC. Protein: CASSPSLGQGYEQYF.